The next 7 T cell receptor beta chains were all read from a single sample in a study of blood T cell repertoires in COVID-19 (TCRdb year 2020). Library preparation was by the immunoSEQ multiplex PCR assay. TCRdb mirrors the immuneACCESS table, restricted to in-frame sequences. Some clones are absent from its copies; in checked studies, under half trace to an unresolved V gene, and the reason for the others is unknown. This sample holds about 140,000 clones; around 86% were observed only once. The ten largest account for around 1.6% of the sample. The specimen sequenced was peripheral blood. Receptor source: a human donor in a cohort sampled during active COVID-19.

This chain links TRBV7-3 with TRBJ2-2, with TRBD2 identical over 8 bases. V shed 1 base, J shed 7 bases, and the junction held 8 bases outside the gene matches. CDR3 length: 16 residues. CDR1 is SGHTA, CDR2 FQGTGA, per germline. The CDR3 here is CASSLRASGLDGELFF. CDR3 DNA: TGTGCCAGCAGCTTAAGGGCTAGCGGGCTCGACGGGGAGCTGTTTTTT.

The chain uses TRBV5-6 and TRBJ2-5; unclear D gene. V shed 3 bases and J shed 1 base, with 4 bases lying between them. Germline assignment: CDR1 SGHDT and CDR2 YYEEEE. The CDR3 is 12 residues long. CDR3 bases: TGTGCCAGCAGCTGGGCCCAAGAGACCCAGTACTTC. This encodes CASSWAQETQYF.

This clone was counted a few times. CDR3 DNA sequence: TGTGCCAGCAGTTCACAGGGTAGCTCATCCCAGCATTTT. As protein: CASSSQGSSSQHF. The genes are TRBV12-3 or TRBV12-4 and TRBJ1-5; maybe TRBD1 (6 bases). The CDR3 covers 13 residues. Trimming stripped 4 bases from V and 11 bases from J, with 15 bases between.

This clone was seen only a few times. The chain uses TRBV19 and TRBJ2-7; no clear D gene. V shed 0 bases and J shed 6 bases, with 9 bases lying between them. CDR3 size: 13 residues. Germline V gene lookup returns CDR1 LNHDA and CDR2 SQIVND (reference sequence). For the CDR3, the DNA is TGTGCCAGTAGTATAGATCATAGCAGCGAGCAGTACTTC. It translates to CASSIDHSSEQYF.

This clone has a handful of counts. The CDR3 DNA follows: TGTGCCAGCTCTTATCAGGGGGGCACCGGGGAGCTGTTTTTT. Protein product: CASSYQGGTGELFF. The chain uses TRBV7-3 and TRBJ2-2, with D possibly matching TRBD1 (7 bases). V lost 8 bases and J lost 4, with 14 bases in between. Germline CDR1 is SGHTA and CDR2 is FQGTGA. This CDR3 contains 14 residues. The whole variable domain, remainder taken from reference TRBV7-3 and TRBJ2-2, is GAGVSQTPSNKVTEKGKYVELRCDPISGHTALYWYRQSLGQGPEFLIYFQGTGAADDSGLPNDRFFAVRPEGSVSTLKIQRTERGDSAVYLCASSYQGGTGELFFGEGSRLTVL.

The V gene is TRBV25-1, the J gene TRBJ1-2, with D uncertain. This CDR3 region has 15 residues. CDR1 is MGHDK, CDR2 SYGVNS, per germline. The V gene lost 1 base and the J gene lost 4 bases, with 13 bases spanning the gap. The CDR3 region has the DNA TGTGCCAGCAGTGAATTATTAGGAGCGACCTATGGCTACACCTTC. Residues: CASSELLGATYGYTF.

Concerning this clone: This sample also contains other DNA sequences that code for the same CDR3. The J gene is TRBJ2-3, the V gene TRBV5-1, with D tentatively TRBD2 (6 bases). The CDR3 loop spans 15 amino acids. Looked up from germline, CDR1 is SGHRS and CDR2 is YFSETQ. The V end was cut by 0 bases, the J end by 1 base, with 9 bases between. The CDR3 loop is CASSLEPSGTDTQYF. The CDR3 DNA reads as TGCGCCAGCAGCTTGGAGCCTAGCGGCACAGATACGCAGTATTTT. Based on the CDR3 plus reference TRBV5-1 and TRBJ2-3, the full variable domain is KAGVTQTPRYLIKTRGQQVTLSCSPISGHRSVSWYQQTPGQGLQFLFEYFSETQRNKGNFPGRFSGRQFSNSRSEMNVSTLELGDSALYLCASSLEPSGTDTQYFGPGTRLTVL.